Below, 23 T cell receptor beta chains from the same sample are listed, as sequenced in a study of T cell repertoires in cytomegalovirus infection. TCRdb reanalysed the reads using MiXCR and keeps one entry per CDR3 protein. The sample records roughly 150,000 distinct CDR3 sequences, 17% being singletons. Input material: CD8+ T cells from PBMCs. Receptors originate from a human donor in good health (CMV status not recorded). Some clones in this sample may be carry-over from other donors' samples.

The chain uses TRBV2 and TRBJ1-3; D not resolved. Germline lookup yields CDR1 SNHLY and CDR2 FYNNEI. CDR3 length: 16 amino acids. The germline V and J ends were trimmed by 2 bases and 1 base, with 12 bases remaining between them. The CDR3 nucleotides read TGTGCCAGCAGTGAAAATTTGCGTAGTTCTGGAAACACCATATATTTT. Protein product: CASSENLRSSGNTIYF. Variable domain in full (rest from reference TRBV2 and TRBJ1-3): EPEVTQTPSHQVTQMGQEVILRCVPISNHLYFYWYRQILGQKVEFLVSFYNNEISEKSEIFDDQFSVERPDGSNFTLKIRSTKLEDSAMYFCASSENLRSSGNTIYFGEGSWLTVV.

A few counts support this clonotype. The V and J genes are TRBV7-9 and TRBJ2-1; D gene ambiguous. Germline V gene lookup returns CDR1 SEHNR and CDR2 FQNEAQ (reference sequence). V was pared by 5 bases and J by 7 bases, with 6 bases between. This CDR3 comprises 11 residues. This CDR3 is CASSHTNEQFF. The CDR3 DNA reads TGTGCCAGCAGCCACACAAATGAGCAGTTCTTC.

The CDR3 spells CASSQGVGTDRVRMNTEAFF. The CDR3 coding sequence is TGCGCCAGCAGTCAGGGGGTGGGAACTGACCGAGTCCGCATGAACACTGAAGCTTTCTTT. V and J are TRBV4-3 and TRBJ1-1; 7 bases are a match to TRBD1. Germline V lookup: CDR1 LGHNA, CDR2 YSLEER. Germline trimming cut 6 bases from V and 0 bases from J; bases unmatched to any gene: 22. The CDR3 contains 20 residues.

This clonotype was counted a few times. J is TRBJ2-7 and V is TRBV19; tentatively, D is TRBD2 (6 bases). The CDR3 is 12 residues long. The germline V gene encodes CDR1 LNHDA and CDR2 SQIVND (reference sequence). The ends were cut back, 3 bases at V and 9 bases at J, with 12 bases in the middle. The CDR3 DNA sequence: TGTGCCAGTAGTATTGGAGGGGAAGGGCAGTACTTC. It codes for CASSIGGEGQYF.

The V call is TRBV6-4, the J call TRBJ2-3; 12 nucleotides match TRBD2. V lost 2 bases to trimming and J lost 3 bases; unmatched junction nucleotides: 0. Germline lookup yields CDR1 MRHNA and CDR2 SNTAGT. This CDR3 comprises 15 residues. The CDR3 spells CASSDGTSGTDTQYF. CDR3 bases: TGTGCCAGCAGTGACGGGACTAGCGGGACAGATACGCAGTATTTT.

Written as DNA, the CDR3 is TGTGCCAGCAGCTTATTGGTCCTTCCCTACGAGCAGTACTTC. Protein sequence: CASSLLVLPYEQYF. The chain carries TRBV7-2 and TRBJ2-7, with D unclear. Germline CDR1 SGHTA, CDR2 FQGNSA. The germline V and J ends were trimmed by 2 bases and 2 bases, with 10 bases remaining between them. This CDR3 region has 14 residues.

The rearrangement joins TRBV5-8 to TRBJ1-6; D not certain. The CDR3 extends over 16 amino acids. Germline assignment: CDR1 SGHTS and CDR2 YDEGEE. Trimming removed 1 base at V and 0 bases at J, with 8 bases between. CDR3: CASSLFGSSYNSPLHF. The DNA of the CDR3 is TGTGCCAGCAGCTTGTTCGGCTCCTCCTATAATTCACCCCTCCACTTT.

The rearrangement links TRBV5-6 to TRBJ2-1; D is unresolved. Deletions cut 5 bases from V and 10 bases from J, with 13 bases between. Germline-derived CDR1 and CDR2 are SGHDT and YYEEEE. The CDR3 has 12 amino acids. DNA for the CDR3: TGTGCCAGCAGTTACGGCAGTCCCGAGCAGTTCTTC. Encoded protein: CASSYGSPEQFF. Based on the CDR3 plus reference TRBV5-6 and TRBJ2-1, the full variable domain is DAGVTQSPTHLIKTRGQQVTLRCSPKSGHDTVSWYQQALGQGPQFIFQYYEEEERQRGNFPDRFSGHQFPNYSSELNVNALLLGDSALYLCASSYGSPEQFFGPGTRLTVL.

The V and J genes are TRBV7-8 and TRBJ1-5, with 7 bases lining up with TRBD1. Germline V gives CDR1 SGHVS, CDR2 FQNEAQ. The CDR3 loop spans 15 amino acids. Unmatched junction bases numbered 9, after V lost 9 bases and J lost 1 base. CDR3 protein: CASPPQGGSNQPQHF. The CDR3 nucleotides are TGTGCCAGTCCCCCCCAGGGGGGAAGCAATCAGCCCCAGCATTTT.

This clonotype was picked up a small number of times. The chain combines TRBV7-6 with TRBJ1-5; D gene uncertain. In germline, CDR1 is SGHVS, CDR2 FNYEAQ. CDR3 length: 15 amino acids. Trimming left V 5 bases short and J 0 bases short, with 11 bases between. CDR3 protein: CASSVTANSNQPQHF. CDR3 bases: TGTGCCAGCAGCGTTACGGCTAATAGCAATCAGCCCCAGCATTTT.

This chain joins TRBV28 and TRBJ2-7; 10 bases match TRBD1. Germline V gives CDR1 MDHEN, CDR2 SYDVKM. The CDR3 extends over 15 amino acids. V lost 5 bases and J lost 0; bases outside the gene matches: 4. The CDR3 region is CASSNGQGDSYEQYF. The CDR3 nucleotides are TGTGCCAGCAGTAACGGACAGGGGGACTCCTACGAGCAGTACTTC.

The chain carries TRBV20-1 and TRBJ2-4; no clear D gene. The CDR3 has 15 amino acids. V lost 1 base to trimming and J lost 0 bases, with 10 bases between them. CDR1 and CDR2 (germline): DFQATT, SNEGSKA (reference sequence). The CDR3, as DNA: TGCAGTGCTAGAGGGGGTGCCCTAGCCAAAAACATTCAGTACTTC. Amino acid sequence: CSARGGALAKNIQYF.

This clonotype was counted a few times. The chain combines TRBV10-3 with TRBJ1-2; the D is unclear. Trimming took 0 bases from V and 4 from J, leaving 18 bases between them. The CDR3 runs to 17 residues. Germline CDR1 ENHRY, CDR2 SYGVKD. CDR3 DNA sequence: TGTGCCATCAGTGAGTCGACTCGGACTTCGGGTCTCTATGGCTACACCTTC. Translated: CAISESTRTSGLYGYTF.

This clonotype was observed many times. The chain uses TRBV7-2 and TRBJ2-1; 8 nucleotides match TRBD2. Germline V gives CDR1 SGHTA, CDR2 FQGNSA. The V and J ends lost 4 bases and 5 bases, in that order; junction bases with no gene match: 4. CDR3 length: 14 amino acids. The CDR3 sequence is CASSSSGGHNEQFF. CDR3 coding DNA: TGTGCCAGCAGCTCAAGCGGGGGTCACAATGAGCAGTTCTTC.

CDR3: CASSLGKTTNEKLFF. CDR3 nucleotides: TGTGCCAGCAGCTTAGGCAAGACAACTAATGAAAAACTGTTTTTT. The chain combines TRBV7-9 with TRBJ1-4; no firm D call. This CDR3 has 15 amino acids. Germline CDR1 reads SEHNR; CDR2 reads FQNEAQ (reference sequence). V lost 1 base and J 0 bases, leaving 6 bases between the germline ends.

In its sample, this clonotype was seen a few times. This sequence joins TRBV12-3 or TRBV12-4 and TRBJ2-1; TRBD2 matches 12 bases. This CDR3 region has 16 residues. V gave up 6 bases and J gave up 5 bases; unmatched junction bases: 8. The CDR3 sequence: CASRPSGGANHNEQFF. CDR3 DNA sequence: TGTGCCAGCAGACCTAGCGGGGGGGCTAACCACAATGAGCAGTTCTTC.

This clonotype showed up just a few times. The chain is built from TRBV7-2 and TRBJ2-1, with D perhaps TRBD2 (6 bases). Germline CDR1 and CDR2: SGHTA and FQGNSA. Deletions cut 3 bases from V and 2 bases from J, with 11 bases between. This CDR3 has 15 residues. The CDR3 loop reads CASSFSSDPYNEQFF. The DNA of the CDR3 is TGTGCCAGCAGCTTTTCTAGCGATCCCTACAATGAGCAGTTCTTC.

V usage is TRBV20-1 and J usage is TRBJ1-2; D is undetermined. The V gene's germline CDR1 is DFQATT and CDR2 SNEGSKA (reference sequence). Trimming shortened V by 4 bases and J by 3 bases, and 12 bases separated the two germline ends. This CDR3 region has 13 residues. The CDR3 nucleotides read TGCAGTGCTAAGGACCGTCTGCACTATGGCTACACCTTC. Protein sequence: CSAKDRLHYGYTF.

This chain links TRBV6-4 with TRBJ2-3; D is unresolved. From germline, CDR1 is MRHNA and CDR2 SNTAGT. There are 16 residues in the CDR3. The V end lost 0 bases, the J end lost 0 bases, and 10 bases lay between the germline ends. The CDR3 DNA is TGTGCCAGCAGTGACTCGCCAGAACACAGCACAGATACGCAGTATTTT. The encoded protein is CASSDSPEHSTDTQYF.

V gene TRBV7-2 combines with J gene TRBJ2-1, with 8 positions matching TRBD2. CDR1 is SGHTA and CDR2 is FQGNSA in the germline V gene. The CDR3 contains 14 residues. V was clipped by 6 bases and J by 10 bases; unmatched bases: 11. The CDR3 region has the DNA TGTGCCAGCAGTTTCAGCGGGGGAACCTACGAGCAGTTCTTC. It translates to CASSFSGGTYEQFF.

This clonotype appeared a few times. This sequence joins TRBV24-1 and TRBJ1-1, with TRBD1 as a possible D gene (5 bases). The V gene lost 3 bases and the J gene lost 11 bases, with 18 bases spanning the gap. CDR1 KGHDR and CDR2 SFDVKD come from the germline V gene. The CDR3 is 14 residues long. The CDR3 DNA sequence: TGTGCCACCAGTGATCCTAGGACATCGCCTTCGGCTTTCTTT. Amino acids: CATSDPRTSPSAFF.

This clonotype showed up many times. The V gene is TRBV7-8, the J gene TRBJ2-3; TRBD2 might be the D (7 bases). The germline gives CDR1 SGHVS, CDR2 FQNEAQ. Trimming removed 0 bases from V and 2 bases from J, with 15 bases in between. CDR3 length equals 17 residues. CDR3 amino acids: CASSLAKGGEITDTQYF. As DNA, the CDR3 is TGTGCCAGCAGCTTAGCGAAGGGGGGGGAAATCACAGATACGCAGTATTTT.

The chain couples TRBV7-2 to TRBJ1-2; D is perhaps TRBD1 (6 bases). The V and J ends lost 1 base and 7 bases respectively, with 10 bases between them. The CDR3 is 13 amino acids. Per germline, CDR1 SGHTA and CDR2 FQGNSA. CDR3 amino acids: CASSLVPGAGYTF. The CDR3 nucleotides are TGTGCCAGCAGCTTAGTCCCAGGGGCTGGCTACACCTTC.